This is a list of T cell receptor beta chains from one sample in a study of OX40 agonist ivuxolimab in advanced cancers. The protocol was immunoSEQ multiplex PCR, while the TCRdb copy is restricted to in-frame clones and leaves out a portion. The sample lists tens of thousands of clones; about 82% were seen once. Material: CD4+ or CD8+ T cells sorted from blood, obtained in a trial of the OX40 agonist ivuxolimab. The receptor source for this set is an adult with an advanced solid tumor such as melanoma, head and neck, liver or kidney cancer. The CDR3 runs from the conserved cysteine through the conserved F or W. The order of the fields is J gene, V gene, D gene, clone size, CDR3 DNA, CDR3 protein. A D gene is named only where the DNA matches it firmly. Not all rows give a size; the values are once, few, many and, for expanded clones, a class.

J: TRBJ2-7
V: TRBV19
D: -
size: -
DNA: TGTGCCAGTGGGAGGACGGGAAGCTCCTACGAGCAGTACTTC
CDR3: CASGRTGSSYEQYF

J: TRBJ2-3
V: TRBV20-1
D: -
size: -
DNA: TGCAGTGCCCCGAGACGGGATACGCAGTATTTT
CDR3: CSAPRRDTQYF

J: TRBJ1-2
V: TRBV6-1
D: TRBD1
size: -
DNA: TGTGCCAGCAGGGGGACAGGGGCGGTTTATGGCTACACCTTC
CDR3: CASRGTGAVYGYTF

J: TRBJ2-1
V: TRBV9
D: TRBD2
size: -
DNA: TGTGCCAGCAGCCCCCCGGGCGGGGCGGGAGGGGGGAATGAGCAGTTCTTC
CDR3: CASSPPGGAGGGNEQFF

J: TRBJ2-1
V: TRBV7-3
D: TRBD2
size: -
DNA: TGTGCCAGCAGCTTATGGTCTAGCGGTGGGTACAATGAGCAGTTCTTC
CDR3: CASSLWSSGGYNEQFF

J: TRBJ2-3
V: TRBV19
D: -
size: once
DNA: TGTGCCAGTACACTTACCCCGGACTCCCGCCCACACACAGATACGCAGTATTTT
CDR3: CASTLTPDSRPHTDTQYF

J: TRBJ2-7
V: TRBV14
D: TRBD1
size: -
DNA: TGTGCCAGCAGCTATGGACAGGGTACCTACGAGCAGTACTTC
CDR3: CASSYGQGTYEQYF

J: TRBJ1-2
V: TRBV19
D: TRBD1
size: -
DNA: TGTGCCAGTAGTCCGCGTCCCGGGACAGGGTTGGGGGGCTACACCTTC
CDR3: CASSPRPGTGLGGYTF

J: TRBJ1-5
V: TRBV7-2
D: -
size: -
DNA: TGTGCCAGCAGCTTGTCACAGGCACAGCCCCAGCATTTT
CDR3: CASSLSQAQPQHF

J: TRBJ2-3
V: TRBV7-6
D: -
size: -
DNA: TGTGCCAGCAGCCAAGCGACAACAGATACGCAGTATTTT
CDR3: CASSQATTDTQYF

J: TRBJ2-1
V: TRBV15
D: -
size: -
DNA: TGTGCCACCAGCTCCTGGGGACGTAATGAGCAGTTCTTC
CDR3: CATSSWGRNEQFF

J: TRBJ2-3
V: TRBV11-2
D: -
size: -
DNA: TGTGCCAGCAGCTCCGGCAGCACAGATACGCAGTATTTT
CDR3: CASSSGSTDTQYF

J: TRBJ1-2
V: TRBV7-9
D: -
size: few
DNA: TGTGCCAGCAGCTTACAAACCCAAGGGGATGGCTACACCTTC
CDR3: CASSLQTQGDGYTF

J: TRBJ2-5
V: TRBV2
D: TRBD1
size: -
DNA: TGTGCCAGCAGTGTGGACAGGCAAGAGACCCAGTACTTC
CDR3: CASSVDRQETQYF

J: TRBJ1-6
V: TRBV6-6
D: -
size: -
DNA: TGTGCCAGCAGTGGCTCGTGGGACCCCAATAATTCACCCCTCCACTTT
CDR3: CASSGSWDPNNSPLHF

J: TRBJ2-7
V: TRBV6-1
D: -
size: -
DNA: TGTGCCAGCAGTGTGTCTCCGATAGCCTACGAGCAGTACTTC
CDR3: CASSVSPIAYEQYF

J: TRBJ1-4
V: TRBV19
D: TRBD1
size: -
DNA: TGTGCCAGTACCGGGGACAGGTTTCGCGAAAAACTGTTTTTT
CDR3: CASTGDRFREKLFF

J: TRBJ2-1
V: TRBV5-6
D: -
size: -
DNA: TGTGCCAGCAGCTTGGGGCAGTCCGGTACGTTCTTC
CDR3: CASSLGQSGTFF

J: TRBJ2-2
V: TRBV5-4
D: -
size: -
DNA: TGTGCCTGCAGACCGGGGGCGGACGGGGAGCTGTTTTTT
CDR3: CACRPGADGELFF

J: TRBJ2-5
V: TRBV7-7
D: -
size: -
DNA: TGTGCCAGCACCGACGGGTGGTTGGAGACCCAGTACTTC
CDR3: CASTDGWLETQYF

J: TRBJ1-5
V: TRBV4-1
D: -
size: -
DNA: TGCGCCAGCAGCCAAGCTCCTTTCCCGGGGCAGCCCCAGCATTTT
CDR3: CASSQAPFPGQPQHF

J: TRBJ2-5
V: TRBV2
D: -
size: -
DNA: TGTGCCAGCAGTGAGGTGGAGACCCAGTACTTC
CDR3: CASSEVETQYF

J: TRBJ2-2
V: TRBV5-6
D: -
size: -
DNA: TGTGCCAGCAGCGCGCGCCGGGGGCGCAACACCGGGGAGCTGTTTTTT
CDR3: CASSARRGRNTGELFF

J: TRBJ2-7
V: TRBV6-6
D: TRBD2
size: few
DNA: TGTGCCAGCAGTAGTCTGCGGGGGAGCCCCTACGAGCAGTACTTC
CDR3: CASSSLRGSPYEQYF

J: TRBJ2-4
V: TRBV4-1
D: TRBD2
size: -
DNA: TGCGCCAGCAGCCCGAAGCGGGAGGTTGGTAACATTCAGTACTTC
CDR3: CASSPKREVGNIQYF

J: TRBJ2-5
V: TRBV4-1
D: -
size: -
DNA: TGCGCCAGCAGCCAAGAGCGGGGGCTGGGGGAGACCCAGTACTTC
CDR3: CASSQERGLGETQYF

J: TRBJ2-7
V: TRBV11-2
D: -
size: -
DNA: TGTGCCAGCAGCTTTGAGGAGATTGAGCAGTACTTC
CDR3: CASSFEEIEQYF

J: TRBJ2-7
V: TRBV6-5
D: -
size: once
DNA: TGTGCCAGCAGGCCGACAGTTTGGGCCACCTACGAGCAGTACTTC
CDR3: CASRPTVWATYEQYF

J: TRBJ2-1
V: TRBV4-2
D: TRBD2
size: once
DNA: TGTGCCAGCAGCCCCGGGACTAGCGGAGACAATGAGCAGTTCTTC
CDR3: CASSPGTSGDNEQFF

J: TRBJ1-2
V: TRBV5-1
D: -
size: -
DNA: TGCGCCAGCAGCTTGGAAACGGAATATGGCTACACCTTC
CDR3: CASSLETEYGYTF

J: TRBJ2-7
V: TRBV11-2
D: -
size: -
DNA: TGTGCCAGCAGCCCGGGGGTACGGCCCAATGGCTCCTACGAGCAGTACTTC
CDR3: CASSPGVRPNGSYEQYF

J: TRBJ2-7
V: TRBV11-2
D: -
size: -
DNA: TGTGCCAGCAGCCCCCGCCTTCACGAGCAGTACTTC
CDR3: CASSPRLHEQYF

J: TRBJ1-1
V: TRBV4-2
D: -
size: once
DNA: TGTGCCAGCAGCCAAGGAAACAACGGAGCTGAAGCTTTCTTT
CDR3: CASSQGNNGAEAFF

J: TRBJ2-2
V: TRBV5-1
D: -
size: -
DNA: TGCGCCAGCAGCTTGGATACGACAACCGGGGAGCTGTTTTTT
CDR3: CASSLDTTTGELFF

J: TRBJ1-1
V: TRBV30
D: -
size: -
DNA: TGTGCCTGGAGTGTACAGGGTAGGACTGAAGCTTTCTTT
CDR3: CAWSVQGRTEAFF

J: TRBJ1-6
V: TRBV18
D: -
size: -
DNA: TGTGCCAGCTCACCGGGGACGGCCGCAAATTCACCCCTCCACTTT
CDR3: CASSPGTAANSPLHF

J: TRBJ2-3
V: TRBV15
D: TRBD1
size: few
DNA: TGTGCCACCAGCAGTGGGACAGGACGCACAGATACGCAGTATTTT
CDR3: CATSSGTGRTDTQYF

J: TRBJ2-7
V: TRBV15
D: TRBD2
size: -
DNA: TGTGCCACCAGCAGGCTAGCGGGTGACTCCTACGAGCAGTACTTC
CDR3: CATSRLAGDSYEQYF

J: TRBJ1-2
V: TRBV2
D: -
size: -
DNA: TGTGCCAGCAGTGCCCGGGACATCTATGGCTACACCTTC
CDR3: CASSARDIYGYTF

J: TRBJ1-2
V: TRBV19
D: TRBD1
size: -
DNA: TGTGCCAGTAGTATTACTCCCGGGACAGGGATCTATGGCTACACCTTC
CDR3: CASSITPGTGIYGYTF

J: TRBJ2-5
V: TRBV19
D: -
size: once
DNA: TGTGCCAGTAGTATCCGAAGGGCCCCAGAGACCCAGTACTTC
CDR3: CASSIRRAPETQYF

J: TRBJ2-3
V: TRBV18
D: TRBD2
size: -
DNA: TGTGCCAGCTCACCAGGACTAGCTTCGAAATTGGATACGCAGTATTTT
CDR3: CASSPGLASKLDTQYF

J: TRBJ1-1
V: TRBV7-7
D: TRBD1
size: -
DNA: TGTGCCAGCAGCTTAGACAGGGGGACTGAAGCTTTCTTT
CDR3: CASSLDRGTEAFF

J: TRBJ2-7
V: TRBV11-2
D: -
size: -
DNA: TGTGCCAGCAGCTTAGATCAAGACGAGCAGTACTTC
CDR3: CASSLDQDEQYF

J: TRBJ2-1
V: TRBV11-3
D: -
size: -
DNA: TGTGCCAGCAGCTTAAACGGTTACAATGAGCAGTTCTTC
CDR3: CASSLNGYNEQFF

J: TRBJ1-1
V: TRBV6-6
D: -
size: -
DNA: TGTGCCAGCAGTTCATGGGGCTTGGACAGGAACACTGAAGCTTTCTTT
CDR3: CASSSWGLDRNTEAFF

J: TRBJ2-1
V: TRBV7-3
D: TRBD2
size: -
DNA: TGTGCCAGCAGCTTAACGGGAGGGCTTTACAATGAGCAGTTCTTC
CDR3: CASSLTGGLYNEQFF

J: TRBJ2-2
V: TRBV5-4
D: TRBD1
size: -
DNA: TGTGCCAGCCGGATAAGGGACAGAAAGAACACCGGGGAGCTGTTTTTT
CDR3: CASRIRDRKNTGELFF

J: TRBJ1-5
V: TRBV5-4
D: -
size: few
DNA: TGTGCCAGCAGCCCAGCTCCAAATAGCAATCAGCCCCAGCATTTT
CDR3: CASSPAPNSNQPQHF

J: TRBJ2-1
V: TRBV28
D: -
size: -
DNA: TGTGCCAGCAGTTCAGATCGGATTTTTTACAATGAGCAGTTCTTC
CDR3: CASSSDRIFYNEQFF

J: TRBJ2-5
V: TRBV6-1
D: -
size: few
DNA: TGTGCCAGCACCCGTCTTTCGGAGACCCAGTACTTC
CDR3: CASTRLSETQYF

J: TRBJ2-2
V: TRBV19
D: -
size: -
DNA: TGTGCCAGTAGTATATTCACGGGAGTAGGTACCGGGGAGCTGTTTTTT
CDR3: CASSIFTGVGTGELFF

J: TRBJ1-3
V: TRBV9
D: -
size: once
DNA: TGTGCCAGCAGCGTAGACGTCTCTGGAAACACCATATATTTT
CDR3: CASSVDVSGNTIYF

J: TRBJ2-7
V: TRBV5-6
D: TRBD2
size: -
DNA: TGTGCCAGCAGCTTGGCAAGGACTAGCGGGCCCCCCTACGAGCAGTACTTC
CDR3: CASSLARTSGPPYEQYF

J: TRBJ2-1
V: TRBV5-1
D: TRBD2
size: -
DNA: TGCGCCAGCAGCCAGCTAGGCGGGGGGTCTTGGGACAATGAGCAGTTCTTC
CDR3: CASSQLGGGSWDNEQFF

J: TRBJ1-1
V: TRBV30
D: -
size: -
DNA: TGTGCCTGGAGTGTAGACAGGAACACTGAAGCTTTCTTT
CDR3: CAWSVDRNTEAFF

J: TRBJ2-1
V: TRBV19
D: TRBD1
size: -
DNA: TGTGCCAGTAGCAAACCCGGGACAGGGGACAATGAGCAGTTCTTC
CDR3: CASSKPGTGDNEQFF

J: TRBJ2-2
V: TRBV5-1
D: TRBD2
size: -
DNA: TGCGCCAGCAGCAGAGGTACTAGCGGAAACACCGGGGAGCTGTTTTTT
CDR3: CASSRGTSGNTGELFF

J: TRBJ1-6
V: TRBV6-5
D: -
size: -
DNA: TGTGCCAGCAGCGACAGGATTTATAATTCACCCCTCCACTTT
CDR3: CASSDRIYNSPLHF